This T cell receptor beta chain was observed in a study of T cell clones after liver transplantation. The table came from immunoSEQ multiplex PCR; TCRdb's copy has only in-frame clones and leaves some out. The sample includes 70,000 to 80,000 clones, roughly nine tenths of them seen just once. Germline values: CDR1 SGHRS, CDR2 YFSETQ. Trimming pared 4 bases from V and 2 bases from J, leaving 15 bases between. CDR3 length equals 15 residues. The clonotype was recovered from a human donor who received a liver transplant. This chain links TRBV5-1 with TRBJ2-5; possible D gene TRBD2, 7 bases. Specimen: CD4+ T cells from blood, collected before liver transplant. CDR3 coding DNA: TGCGCCAGCAGCCCCGGGGGCGGGGGACAAGAGACCCAGTACTTC. Its translation: CASSPGGGGQETQYF.